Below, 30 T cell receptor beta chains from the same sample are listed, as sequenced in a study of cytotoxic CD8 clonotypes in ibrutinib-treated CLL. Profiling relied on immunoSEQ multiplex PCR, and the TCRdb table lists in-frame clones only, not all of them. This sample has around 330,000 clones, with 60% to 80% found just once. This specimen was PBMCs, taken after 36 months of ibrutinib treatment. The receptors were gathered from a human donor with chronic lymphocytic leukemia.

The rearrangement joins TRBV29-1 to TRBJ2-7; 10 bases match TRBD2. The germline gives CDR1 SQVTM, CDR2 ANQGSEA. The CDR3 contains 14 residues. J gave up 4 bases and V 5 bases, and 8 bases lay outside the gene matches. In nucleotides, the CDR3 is TGCAGCGTTTACGGGGCTAGCGGGAGTTACGAGCAGTACTTC. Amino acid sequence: CSVYGASGSYEQYF.

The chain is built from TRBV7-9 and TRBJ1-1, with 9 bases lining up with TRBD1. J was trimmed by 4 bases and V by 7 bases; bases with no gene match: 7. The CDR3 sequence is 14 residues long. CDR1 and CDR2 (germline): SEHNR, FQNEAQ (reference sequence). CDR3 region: CASTLGQGRTEAFF. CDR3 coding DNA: TGTGCCAGCACCTTGGGACAGGGCCGCACTGAAGCTTTCTTT.

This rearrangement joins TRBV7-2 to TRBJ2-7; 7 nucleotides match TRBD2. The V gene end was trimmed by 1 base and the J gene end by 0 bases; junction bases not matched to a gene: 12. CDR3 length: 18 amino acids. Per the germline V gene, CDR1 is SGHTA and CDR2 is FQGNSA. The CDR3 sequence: CASSLEGSGWAYSYEQYF. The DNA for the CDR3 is TGTGCCAGCAGCTTAGAAGGTAGCGGGTGGGCTTACTCCTACGAGCAGTACTTC.

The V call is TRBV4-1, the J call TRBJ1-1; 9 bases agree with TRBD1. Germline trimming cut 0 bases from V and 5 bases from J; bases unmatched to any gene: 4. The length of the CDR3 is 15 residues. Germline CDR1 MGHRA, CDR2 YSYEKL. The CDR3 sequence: CASSQEDRGFTEAFF. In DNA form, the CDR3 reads TGCGCCAGCAGCCAAGAGGACAGGGGTTTTACTGAAGCTTTCTTT.

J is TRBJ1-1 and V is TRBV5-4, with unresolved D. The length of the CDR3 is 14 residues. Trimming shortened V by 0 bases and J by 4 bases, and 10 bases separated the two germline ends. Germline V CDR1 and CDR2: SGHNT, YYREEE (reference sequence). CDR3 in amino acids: CASSLGLGSTEAFF. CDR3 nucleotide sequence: TGTGCCAGCAGCTTGGGTCTCGGGAGCACTGAAGCTTTCTTT.

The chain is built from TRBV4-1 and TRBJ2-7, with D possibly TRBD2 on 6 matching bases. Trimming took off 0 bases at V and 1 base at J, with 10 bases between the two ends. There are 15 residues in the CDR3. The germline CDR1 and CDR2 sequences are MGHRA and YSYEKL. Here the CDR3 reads CASSQDPDYSYEQYF. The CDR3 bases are TGCGCCAGCAGCCAAGACCCGGACTATTCCTACGAGCAGTACTTC.

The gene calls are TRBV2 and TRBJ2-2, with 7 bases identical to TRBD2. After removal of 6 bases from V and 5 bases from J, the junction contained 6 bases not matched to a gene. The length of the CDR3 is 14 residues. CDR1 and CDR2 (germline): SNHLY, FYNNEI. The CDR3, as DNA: TGTGCCAGCAGGGGGGATAGCGGGACCGGGGAGCTGTTTTTT. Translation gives CASRGDSGTGELFF.

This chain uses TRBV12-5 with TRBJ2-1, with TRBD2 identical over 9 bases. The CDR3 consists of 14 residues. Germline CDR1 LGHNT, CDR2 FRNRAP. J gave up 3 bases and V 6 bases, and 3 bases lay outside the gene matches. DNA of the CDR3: TGTGCTAGTGGCCGCGGGGGGGTCTACAATGAGCAGTTCTTC. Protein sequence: CASGRGGVYNEQFF.

The CDR3 DNA is TGTGCCAGCAGCCGCTCTTGGAGTTATGGCTACACCTTC. As protein: CASSRSWSYGYTF. The rearrangement joins TRBV11-2 to TRBJ1-2; D gene ambiguous. The V end was cut by 5 bases, the J end by 5 bases, with 12 bases between. From germline, CDR1 is SGHAT and CDR2 FQNNGV. The CDR3 runs to 13 residues.

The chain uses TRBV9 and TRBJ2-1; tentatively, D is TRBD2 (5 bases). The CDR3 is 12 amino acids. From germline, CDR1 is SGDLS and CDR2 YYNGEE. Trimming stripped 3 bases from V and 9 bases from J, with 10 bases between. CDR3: CASSAIATEQFF. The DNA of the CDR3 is TGTGCCAGCAGCGCCATAGCGACTGAGCAGTTCTTC.

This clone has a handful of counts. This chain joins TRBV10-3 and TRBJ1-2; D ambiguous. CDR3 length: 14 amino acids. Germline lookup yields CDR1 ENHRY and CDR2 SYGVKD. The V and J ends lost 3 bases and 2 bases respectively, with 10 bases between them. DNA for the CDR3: TGTGCCATCAGTGAATCCCCGAGGAACTATGGCTACACCTTC. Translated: CAISESPRNYGYTF.

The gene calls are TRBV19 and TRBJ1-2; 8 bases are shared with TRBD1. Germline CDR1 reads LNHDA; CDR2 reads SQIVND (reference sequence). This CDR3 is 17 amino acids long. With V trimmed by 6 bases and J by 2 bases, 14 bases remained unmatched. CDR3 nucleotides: TGTGCCAGTAGCCATCCACGGGACAGGTCGTGGAACTATGGCTACACCTTC. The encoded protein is CASSHPRDRSWNYGYTF.

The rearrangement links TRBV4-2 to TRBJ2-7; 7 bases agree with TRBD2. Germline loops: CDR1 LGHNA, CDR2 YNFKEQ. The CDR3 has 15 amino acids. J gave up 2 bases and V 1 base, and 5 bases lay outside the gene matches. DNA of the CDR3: TGTGCCAGCAGCCAAGGGGGACTACCCGCCTACGAGCAGTACTTC. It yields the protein CASSQGGLPAYEQYF.

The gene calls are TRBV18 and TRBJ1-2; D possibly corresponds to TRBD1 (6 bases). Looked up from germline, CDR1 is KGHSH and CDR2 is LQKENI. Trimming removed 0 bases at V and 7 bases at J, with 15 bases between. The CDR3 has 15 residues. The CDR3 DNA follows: TGTGCCAGCTCACCACCGGCGGGGGCGCGGCGTGGCTACACCTTC. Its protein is CASSPPAGARRGYTF.

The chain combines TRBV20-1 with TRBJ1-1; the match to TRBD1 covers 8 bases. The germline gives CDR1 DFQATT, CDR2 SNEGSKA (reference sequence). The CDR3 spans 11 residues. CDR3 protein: CRGTGGTEAFF. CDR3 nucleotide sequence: TGCAGGGGTACAGGGGGCACTGAAGCTTTCTTT.

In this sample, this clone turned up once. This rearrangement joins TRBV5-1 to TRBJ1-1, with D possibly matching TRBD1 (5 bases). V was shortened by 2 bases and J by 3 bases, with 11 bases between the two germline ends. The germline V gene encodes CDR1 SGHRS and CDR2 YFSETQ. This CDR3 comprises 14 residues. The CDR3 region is CASSFRGLYTEAFF. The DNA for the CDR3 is TGCGCCAGCAGCTTTAGGGGATTGTACACTGAAGCTTTCTTT.

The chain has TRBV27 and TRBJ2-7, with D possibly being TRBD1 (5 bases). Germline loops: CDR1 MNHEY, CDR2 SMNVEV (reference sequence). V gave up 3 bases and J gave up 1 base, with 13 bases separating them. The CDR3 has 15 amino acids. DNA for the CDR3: TGTGCCAGCAGTTTCATGGGAAGGGGATCCTACGAGCAGTACTTC. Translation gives CASSFMGRGSYEQYF.

The chain's CDR3 is CASRNSGANVLTF. DNA of the CDR3: TGTGCCAGCCGTAACTCTGGGGCCAACGTCCTGACTTTC. The chain has TRBV27 and TRBJ2-6; D uncertain. Trimming took off 8 bases at V and 0 bases at J, with 5 bases between the two ends. This CDR3 spans 13 amino acids. Germline CDR1 reads MNHEY; CDR2 reads SMNVEV (reference sequence).

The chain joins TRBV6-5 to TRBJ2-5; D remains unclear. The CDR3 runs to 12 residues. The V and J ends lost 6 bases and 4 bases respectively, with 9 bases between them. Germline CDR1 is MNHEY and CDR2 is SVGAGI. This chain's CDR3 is CASSYDSETQYF. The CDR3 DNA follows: TGTGCCAGCAGCTACGACTCAGAGACCCAGTACTTC.

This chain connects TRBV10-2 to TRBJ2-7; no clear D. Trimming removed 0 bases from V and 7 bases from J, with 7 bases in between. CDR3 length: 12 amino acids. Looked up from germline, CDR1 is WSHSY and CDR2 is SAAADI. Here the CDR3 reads CASSESSGEQYF. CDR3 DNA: TGCGCCAGCAGTGAGTCCTCTGGGGAGCAGTACTTC.

Here the CDR3 DNA reads TGTGCCAGCAGCCCTAGCGCGGGGGGCAGGACTGAAGCTTTCTTT. This codes for CASSPSAGGRTEAFF. This chain connects TRBV7-9 to TRBJ1-1; weak D call: TRBD1 (6 bases). The CDR3 has 15 residues. V lost 5 bases to trimming and J lost 5 bases, with 18 bases between them. Germline V CDR1 and CDR2: SEHNR, FQNEAQ (reference sequence).

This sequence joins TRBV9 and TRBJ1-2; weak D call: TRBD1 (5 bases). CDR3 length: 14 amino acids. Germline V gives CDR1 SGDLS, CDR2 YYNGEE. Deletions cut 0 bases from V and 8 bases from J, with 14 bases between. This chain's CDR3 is CASSVGQTLEGYTF. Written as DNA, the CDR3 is TGTGCCAGCAGCGTAGGACAGACCCTCGAGGGCTACACCTTC.

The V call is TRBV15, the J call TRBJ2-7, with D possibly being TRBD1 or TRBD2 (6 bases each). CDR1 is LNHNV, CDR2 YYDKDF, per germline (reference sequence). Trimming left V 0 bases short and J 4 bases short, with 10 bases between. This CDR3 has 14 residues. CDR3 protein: CATSREGGAYEQYF. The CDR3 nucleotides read TGTGCCACCAGCAGAGAGGGGGGCGCTTACGAGCAGTACTTC.

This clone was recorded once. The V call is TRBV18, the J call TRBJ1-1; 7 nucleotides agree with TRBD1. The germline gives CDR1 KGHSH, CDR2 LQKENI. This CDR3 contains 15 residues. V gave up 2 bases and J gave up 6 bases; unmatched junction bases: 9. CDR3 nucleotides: TGTGCCAGCTCACCAGGGCTTGACAGGGTGTCTGAAGCTTTCTTT. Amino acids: CASSPGLDRVSEAFF. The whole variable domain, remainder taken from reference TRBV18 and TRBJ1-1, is NAGVMQNPRHLVRRRGQEARLRCSPMKGHSHVYWYRQLPEEGLKFMVYLQKENIIDESGMPKERFSAEFPKEGPSILRIQQVVRGDSAAYFCASSPGLDRVSEAFFGQGTRLTVV.

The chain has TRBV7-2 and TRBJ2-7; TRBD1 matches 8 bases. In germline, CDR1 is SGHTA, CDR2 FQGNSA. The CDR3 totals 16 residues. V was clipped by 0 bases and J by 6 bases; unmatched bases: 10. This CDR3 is CASSLASGGWGAEQYF. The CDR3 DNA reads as TGTGCCAGCAGCTTAGCGTCAGGGGGCTGGGGCGCCGAGCAGTACTTC.

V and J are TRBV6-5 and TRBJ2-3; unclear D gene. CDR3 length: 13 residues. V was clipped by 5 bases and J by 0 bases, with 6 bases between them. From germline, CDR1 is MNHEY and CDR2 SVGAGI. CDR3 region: CASSEASTDTQYF. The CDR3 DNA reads TGTGCCAGCAGTGAGGCCAGCACAGATACGCAGTATTTT.

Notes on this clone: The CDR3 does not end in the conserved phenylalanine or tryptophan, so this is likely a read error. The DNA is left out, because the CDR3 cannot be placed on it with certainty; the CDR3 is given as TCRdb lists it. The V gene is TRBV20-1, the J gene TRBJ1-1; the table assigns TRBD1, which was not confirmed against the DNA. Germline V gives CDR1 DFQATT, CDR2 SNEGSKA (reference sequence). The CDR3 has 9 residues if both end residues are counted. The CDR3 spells CSARDRATL.

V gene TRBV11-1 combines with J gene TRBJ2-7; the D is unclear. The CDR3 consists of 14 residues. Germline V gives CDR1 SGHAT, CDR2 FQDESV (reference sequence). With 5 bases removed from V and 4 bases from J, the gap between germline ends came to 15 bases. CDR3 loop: CASSAHAYDYEQYF. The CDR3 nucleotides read TGTGCCAGCAGCGCCCACGCGTATGATTACGAGCAGTACTTC.

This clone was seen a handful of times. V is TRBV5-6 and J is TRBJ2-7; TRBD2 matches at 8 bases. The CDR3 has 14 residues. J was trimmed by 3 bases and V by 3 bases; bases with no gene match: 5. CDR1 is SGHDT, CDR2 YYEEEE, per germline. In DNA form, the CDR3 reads TGTGCCAGCAGCTCGGGACTAGGAGACTACGAGCAGTACTTC. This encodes CASSSGLGDYEQYF.

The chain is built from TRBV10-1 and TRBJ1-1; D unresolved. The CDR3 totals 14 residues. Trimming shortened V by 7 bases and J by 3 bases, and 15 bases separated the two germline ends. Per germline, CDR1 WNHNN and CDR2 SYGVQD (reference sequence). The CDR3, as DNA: TGCGCCAGCAAAAGGGAGTTGTTGGACACTGAAGCTTTCTTT. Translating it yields CASKRELLDTEAFF.